The 15 T cell receptor beta chains given below trace back to one sample, sequenced in a study of cytomegalovirus exposure and HLA in healthy donors. Researchers ran the PCR with 60 Vbeta and 13 Jbeta primers. Only in-frame clones appear in the TCRdb table, and some are missing; sequencing was by immunoSEQ multiplex PCR. The sample holds some 120,000 clones, 80% seen once. Sequencing input: PBMCs. Source of these receptors: a man in his forties in good health and CMV-seronegative.

This chain joins TRBV5-1 and TRBJ2-3, with 10 bases identical to TRBD1. J gave up 5 bases and V 1 base, and 4 bases lay outside the gene matches. This CDR3 is built from 15 residues. Germline lookup yields CDR1 SGHRS and CDR2 YFSETQ. CDR3 DNA sequence: TGCGCCAGCAGCTTGTGGGACAGGGGTAGAGATACGCAGTATTTT. Amino acids: CASSLWDRGRDTQYF.

This clone was counted a single time. V is TRBV5-1 and J is TRBJ1-3; a possible D gene is TRBD1 (6 bases). This CDR3 spans 13 amino acids. Trimming took off 4 bases at V and 4 bases at J, with 9 bases between the two ends. Germline lookup yields CDR1 SGHRS and CDR2 YFSETQ. CDR3 nucleotide sequence: TGCGCCAGCAGCGCTGGACAGGGAAACACCATATATTTT. Its protein is CASSAGQGNTIYF.

This clone occurred a few times. The chain employs TRBV10-3 and TRBJ2-7; weak D call: TRBD2 (6 bases). Germline V gives CDR1 ENHRY, CDR2 SYGVKD. This CDR3 is 15 amino acids long. V was trimmed by 0 bases and J by 6 bases, leaving 15 bases between them. In DNA, the CDR3 is TGTGCCATCAGTGAGTCGTGGCAGGGAGGATCCGAGCAGTACTTC. It codes for CAISESWQGGSEQYF.

This clone appeared once. The chain couples TRBV7-2 to TRBJ2-5; 9 bases match TRBD2. Germline V gene data show CDR1 as SGHTA and CDR2 as FQGNSA. The CDR3 extends over 16 amino acids. J was trimmed by 4 bases and V by 2 bases; bases with no gene match: 8. The CDR3 bases are TGTGCCAGCAGCTTACTGGCGGGGGGGACTACAGAGACCCAGTACTTC. This gives the protein CASSLLAGGTTETQYF.

In DNA form, the CDR3 reads TGTGCCAGCAGCCCCGGGACTAATCAAGAGACCCAGTACTTC. It encodes CASSPGTNQETQYF. This rearrangement joins TRBV7-8 to TRBJ2-5; 7 bases line up with TRBD2. V lost 5 bases, J lost 2 bases, and 5 bases stayed unmatched. This CDR3 is 14 amino acids long. Looked up from germline, CDR1 is SGHVS and CDR2 is FQNEAQ. Full variable domain (missing parts from reference TRBV7-8 and TRBJ2-5): GAGVSQSPRYKVAKRGQDVALRCDPISGHVSLFWYQQALGQGPEFLTYFQNEAQLDKSGLPSDRFFAERPEGSVSTLKIQRTQQEDSAVYLCASSPGTNQETQYFGPGTRLLVL.

The chain has TRBV4-1 and TRBJ1-5; the D gene is possibly TRBD1 (6 bases). This CDR3 region has 15 residues. The V end lost 4 bases, the J end lost 2 bases, and 12 bases lay between the germline ends. Germline V gene lookup returns CDR1 MGHRA and CDR2 YSYEKL. The CDR3 spells CASSLDGGGNQPQHF. The CDR3, as DNA: TGCGCCAGCAGCCTAGATGGGGGCGGCAATCAGCCCCAGCATTTT.

The rearrangement joins TRBV19 to TRBJ1-5, with 7 bases identical to TRBD1. The CDR3 is made up of 16 amino acids. With V trimmed by 4 bases and J by 2 bases, 8 bases remained unmatched. Germline V gene data show CDR1 as LNHDA and CDR2 as SQIVND (reference sequence). CDR3 coding DNA: TGTGCCAGTAGTACCCCCCTTACAGGGGGCAATCAGCCCCAGCATTTT. Its protein product is CASSTPLTGGNQPQHF.

This chain joins TRBV19 and TRBJ2-2; D is unresolved. The V end was cut by 7 bases, the J end by 0 bases, with 15 bases between. Per the germline V gene, CDR1 is LNHDA and CDR2 is SQIVND (reference sequence). This CDR3 has 16 amino acids. This CDR3 is CASKSHGQANTGELFF. DNA of the CDR3: TGTGCCAGTAAATCCCATGGGCAGGCGAACACCGGGGAGCTGTTTTTT. Together with reference TRBV19 and TRBJ2-2, the CDR3 gives the full variable domain: DGGITQSPKYLFRKEGQNVTLSCEQNLNHDAMYWYRQDPGQGLRLIYYSQIVNDFQKGDIAEGYSVSREKKESFPLTVTSAQKNPTAFYLCASKSHGQANTGELFFGEGSRLTVL.

CDR3 sequence (DNA): TGTGCCAGCAGCCCACAGGGTTACTATGGCTACACCTTC. This gives the protein CASSPQGYYGYTF. The gene calls are TRBV28 and TRBJ1-2, with TRBD1 as a possible D gene (6 bases). The germline V gene encodes CDR1 MDHEN and CDR2 SYDVKM. The CDR3 runs to 13 residues. V was cut by 6 bases and J by 3 bases, with 11 bases left in between.

The rearrangement joins TRBV29-1 to TRBJ2-5, with TRBD1 as a possible D gene (6 bases). This CDR3 is built from 12 residues. Germline V lookup: CDR1 SQVTM, CDR2 ANQGSEA. Trimming removed 4 bases at V and 3 bases at J, with 9 bases between. The CDR3: CSVGQAEETQYF. The CDR3 DNA reads as TGCAGCGTTGGACAGGCGGAAGAGACCCAGTACTTC.

This chain joins TRBV7-2 and TRBJ2-7; D unclear. Germline CDR1 and CDR2: SGHTA and FQGNSA. The CDR3 has 14 amino acids. V was clipped by 2 bases and J by 3 bases, with 11 bases between them. The chain's CDR3 is CASSLFQDSYEQYF. The CDR3 DNA is TGTGCCAGCAGCTTATTTCAGGATAGCTACGAGCAGTACTTC. Supplemented by reference TRBV7-2 and TRBJ2-7, the full variable domain reads GAGVSQSPSNKVTEKGKDVELRCDPISGHTALYWYRQSLGQGLEFLIYFQGNSAPDKSGLPSDRFSAERTGGSVSTLTIQRTQQEDSAVYLCASSLFQDSYEQYFGPGTRLTVT.

This clone appeared a single time. The chain carries TRBV6-5 and TRBJ1-6; TRBD1 aligns across 7 bases. The germline V gene has CDR1 MNHEY and CDR2 SVGAGI. With V trimmed by 6 bases and J by 13 bases, 12 bases remained unmatched. The CDR3 is made up of 14 amino acids. DNA of the CDR3: TGTGCCAGCAGGAACGGACAGGCCCTGGGTCCCCTCCACTTT. Its translation: CASRNGQALGPLHF.

This chain joins TRBV29-1 and TRBJ2-5; tentative D call: TRBD2 (5 bases). This CDR3 is built from 13 residues. Between the trimmed V and J ends, which lost 1 base and 2 bases, there was a span of 8 bases. The V gene's germline CDR1 is SQVTM and CDR2 ANQGSEA. The CDR3 DNA reads as TGCAGCGTTGAAGGTAGAGGGCAAGAGACCCAGTACTTC. Residues: CSVEGRGQETQYF.

The chain recombines TRBV30 with TRBJ2-2, with a tentative D call TRBD2 (6 bases). Germline loops: CDR1 GTSNPN, CDR2 SVGIG (reference sequence). This CDR3 has 13 residues. Trimming removed 3 bases at V and 4 bases at J, with 9 bases between. The CDR3 region is CAWRTSSTGELFF. The CDR3 coding sequence is TGTGCCTGGAGGACTAGTAGCACCGGGGAGCTGTTTTTT.

The rearrangement uses TRBV6-1 and TRBJ1-2, with 9 nucleotides matching TRBD1. Germline loops: CDR1 MNHNS, CDR2 SASEGT. V was clipped by 6 bases and J by 4 bases; unmatched bases: 6. The length of the CDR3 is 14 residues. CDR3 DNA: TGTGCCAGCAGAGTGGACAGGGGTGGCTATGGCTACACCTTC. Translation gives CASRVDRGGYGYTF.